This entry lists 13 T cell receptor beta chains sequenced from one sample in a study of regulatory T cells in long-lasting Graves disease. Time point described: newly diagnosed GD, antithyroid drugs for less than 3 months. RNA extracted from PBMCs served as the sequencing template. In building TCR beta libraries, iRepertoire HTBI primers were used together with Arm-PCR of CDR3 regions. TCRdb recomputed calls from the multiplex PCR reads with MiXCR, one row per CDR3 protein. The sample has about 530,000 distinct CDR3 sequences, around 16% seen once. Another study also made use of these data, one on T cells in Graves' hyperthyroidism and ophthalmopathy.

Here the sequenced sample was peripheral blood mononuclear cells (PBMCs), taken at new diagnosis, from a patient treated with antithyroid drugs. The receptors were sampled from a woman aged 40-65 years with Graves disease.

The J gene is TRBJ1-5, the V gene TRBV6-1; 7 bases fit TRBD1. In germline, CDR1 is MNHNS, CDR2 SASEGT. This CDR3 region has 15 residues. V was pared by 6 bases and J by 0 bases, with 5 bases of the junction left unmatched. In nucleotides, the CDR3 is TGTGCCAGCAGCAAAGGGACAGATAGCAATCAGCCCCAGCATTTT. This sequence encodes CASSKGTDSNQPQHF.

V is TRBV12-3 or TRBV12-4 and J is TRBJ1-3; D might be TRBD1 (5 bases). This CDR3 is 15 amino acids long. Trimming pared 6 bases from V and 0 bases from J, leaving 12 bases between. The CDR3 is CASRRTDSSGNTIYF. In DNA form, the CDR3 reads TGTGCCAGCAGGAGGACTGACAGCTCTGGAAACACCATATATTTT.

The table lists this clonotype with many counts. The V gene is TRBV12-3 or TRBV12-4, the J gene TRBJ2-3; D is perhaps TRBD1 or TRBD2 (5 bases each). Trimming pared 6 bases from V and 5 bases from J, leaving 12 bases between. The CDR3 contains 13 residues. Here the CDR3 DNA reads TGTGCCAGCAGAGGGACCCAGATAGATACGCAGTATTTT. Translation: CASRGTQIDTQYF.

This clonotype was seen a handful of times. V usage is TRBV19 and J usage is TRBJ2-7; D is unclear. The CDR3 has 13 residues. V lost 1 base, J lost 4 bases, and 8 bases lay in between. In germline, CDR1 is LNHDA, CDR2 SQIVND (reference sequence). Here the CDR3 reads CASSIGVEYEQYF. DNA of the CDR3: TGTGCCAGTAGTATAGGGGTGGAATACGAGCAGTACTTC.

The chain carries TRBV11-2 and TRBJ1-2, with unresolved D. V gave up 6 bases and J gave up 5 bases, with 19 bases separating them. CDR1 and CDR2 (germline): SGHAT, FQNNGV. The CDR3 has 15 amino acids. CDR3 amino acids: CASRLSDGPAYGYTF. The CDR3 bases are TGTGCCAGCAGACTAAGTGACGGGCCGGCTTATGGCTACACCTTC.

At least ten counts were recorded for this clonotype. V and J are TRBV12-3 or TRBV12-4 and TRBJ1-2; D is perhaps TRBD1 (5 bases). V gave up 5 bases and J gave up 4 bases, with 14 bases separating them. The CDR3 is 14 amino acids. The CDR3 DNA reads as TGTGCCAGCAGTCCCGTCGGGGGGAGCTATGGCTACACCTTC. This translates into CASSPVGGSYGYTF.

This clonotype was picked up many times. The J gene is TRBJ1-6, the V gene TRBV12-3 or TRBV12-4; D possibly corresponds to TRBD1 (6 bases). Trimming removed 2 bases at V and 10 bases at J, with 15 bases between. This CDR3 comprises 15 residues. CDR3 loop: CASSLSARGVSPLHF. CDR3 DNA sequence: TGTGCCAGCAGTTTAAGTGCCAGGGGAGTGTCACCCCTCCACTTT.

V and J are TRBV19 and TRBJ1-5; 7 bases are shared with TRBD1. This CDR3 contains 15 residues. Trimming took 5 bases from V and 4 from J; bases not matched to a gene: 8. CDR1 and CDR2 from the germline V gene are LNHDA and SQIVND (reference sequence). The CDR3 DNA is TGTGCCAGTAGTGGGGGGACAGTGCGGAATCAGCCCCAGCATTTT. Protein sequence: CASSGGTVRNQPQHF.

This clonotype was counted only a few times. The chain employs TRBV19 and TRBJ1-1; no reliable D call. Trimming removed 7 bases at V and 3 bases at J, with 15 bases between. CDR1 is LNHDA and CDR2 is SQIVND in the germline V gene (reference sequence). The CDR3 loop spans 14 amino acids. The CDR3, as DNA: TGTGCCAGTACTCCGACCCGGGCGGACACTGAAGCTTTCTTT. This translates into CASTPTRADTEAFF.

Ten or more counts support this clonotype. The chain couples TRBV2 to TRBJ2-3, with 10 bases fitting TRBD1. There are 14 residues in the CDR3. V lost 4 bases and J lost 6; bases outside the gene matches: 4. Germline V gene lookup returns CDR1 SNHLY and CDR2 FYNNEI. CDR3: CASSGQGAWDTQYF. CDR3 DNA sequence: TGTGCCAGCAGTGGACAGGGGGCATGGGATACGCAGTATTTT.

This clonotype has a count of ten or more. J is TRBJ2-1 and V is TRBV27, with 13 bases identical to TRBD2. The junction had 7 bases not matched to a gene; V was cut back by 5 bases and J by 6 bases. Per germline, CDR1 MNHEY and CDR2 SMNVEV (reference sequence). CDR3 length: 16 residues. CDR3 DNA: TGTGCCAGCAGTCCCCAGACTAGCGGGGGGTTCAATGAGCAGTTCTTC. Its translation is CASSPQTSGGFNEQFF.

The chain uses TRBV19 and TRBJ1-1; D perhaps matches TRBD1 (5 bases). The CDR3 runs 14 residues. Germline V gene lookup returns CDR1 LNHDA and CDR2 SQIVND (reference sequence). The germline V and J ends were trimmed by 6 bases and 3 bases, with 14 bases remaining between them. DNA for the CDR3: TGTGCCAGTAGGTTCAGAGGGGACCACACTGAAGCTTTCTTT. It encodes CASRFRGDHTEAFF.

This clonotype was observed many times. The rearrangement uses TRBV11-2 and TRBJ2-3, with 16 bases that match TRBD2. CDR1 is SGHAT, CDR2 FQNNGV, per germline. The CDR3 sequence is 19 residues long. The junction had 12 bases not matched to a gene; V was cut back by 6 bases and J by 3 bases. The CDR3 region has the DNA TGTGCCAGCAGAAACCTGGGACTAGCGGGGGGGCCAGGAACAGATACGCAGTATTTT. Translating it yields CASRNLGLAGGPGTDTQYF. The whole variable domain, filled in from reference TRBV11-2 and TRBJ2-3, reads EAGVAQSPRYKIIEKRQSVAFWCNPISGHATLYWYQQILGQGPKLLIQFQNNGVVDDSQLPKDRFSAERLKGVDSTLKIQPAKLEDSAVYLCASRNLGLAGGPGTDTQYFGPGTRLTVL.